This is a list of T cell receptor beta chains from one sample in a study of shared clonotypes between healthy human individuals. The assay was immunoSEQ multiplex PCR, and TCRdb's table has in-frame clones only and misses some. Of about 680,000 clones detected, about 90% appear once; the ten largest clones hold 24%. What was sequenced was naive CD8+ T cells sorted from blood. Source of these receptors: a man younger than 45 in good health. Both conserved end residues are part of each CDR3. The D gene is left open where the match is weak. Size tells how often a clone was seen (once, few, many) or the class of an expanded clone, and some rows leave it out.

cdr3_aa: CASSLAGPDREQYF
cdr3_nt: TGTGCTAGCAGCTTGGCGGGTCCAGACCGGGAGCAGTACTTC
j_call: TRBJ2-7
clone_size: -
cdr3_length: 14
v_call: TRBV7-7
d_call: -

cdr3_aa: CATTGQEDHWPQHF
cdr3_nt: TGTGCCACCACGGGACAGGAAGATCATTGGCCCCAGCATTTT
j_call: TRBJ1-5
clone_size: -
cdr3_length: 14
v_call: TRBV19
d_call: TRBD1

cdr3_aa: CASSPRDSAYEQYF
cdr3_nt: TGCGCCAGCAGCCCTCGGGACAGTGCATACGAGCAGTACTTC
j_call: TRBJ2-7
clone_size: -
cdr3_length: 14
v_call: TRBV4-1
d_call: TRBD1

cdr3_aa: CASSEAGGYTF
cdr3_nt: TGTGCCAGCAGTGAAGCGGGTGGCTACACCTTC
j_call: TRBJ1-2
clone_size: -
cdr3_length: 11
v_call: TRBV6-1
d_call: -

cdr3_aa: CASSAGTGGLSTDTQYF
cdr3_nt: TGCGCCAGCAGCGCGGGGACAGGGGGATTGAGCACAGATACGCAGTATTTT
j_call: TRBJ2-3
clone_size: -
cdr3_length: 17
v_call: TRBV5-1
d_call: TRBD1

cdr3_aa: CASSGTGFGQPQHF
cdr3_nt: TGTGCCAGCAGTGGGACAGGGTTTGGTCAGCCCCAGCATTTT
j_call: TRBJ1-5
clone_size: -
cdr3_length: 14
v_call: TRBV6-5
d_call: TRBD1

cdr3_aa: CASSESTSGLTEQFF
cdr3_nt: TGTGCCAGCAGTGAATCAACTAGCGGGCTGACTGAGCAGTTCTTC
j_call: TRBJ2-1
clone_size: -
cdr3_length: 15
v_call: TRBV6-1
d_call: TRBD2

cdr3_aa: CASSTGLSEFF
cdr3_nt: TGTGCCAGCAGCACCGGGCTTTCCGAGTTCTTC
j_call: TRBJ2-1
clone_size: -
cdr3_length: 11
v_call: TRBV6-5
d_call: -

cdr3_aa: CASSPALPGRTGDGYTF
cdr3_nt: TGTGCCAGCAGCCCCGCCCTACCCGGCAGGACAGGGGATGGCTACACCTTC
j_call: TRBJ1-2
clone_size: -
cdr3_length: 17
v_call: TRBV7-9
d_call: TRBD1

cdr3_aa: CASRRTGAENIQYF
cdr3_nt: TGTGCCAGCAGACGGACAGGGGCCGAAAACATTCAGTACTTC
j_call: TRBJ2-4
clone_size: once
cdr3_length: 14
v_call: TRBV21-1
d_call: -